Listed below are T cell receptor beta chains from one sample, sequenced in a study of Graves' ophthalmopathy and Graves' hyperthyroidism. Via MiXCR, TCRdb re-called the multiplex PCR reads, giving one row per CDR3 protein. Seen here are some 350,000 distinct CDR3 sequences, about 18% observed once, and the top ten hold 2.4%. Sequencing was performed on peripheral blood. The receptors come from an adult woman with stable Graves' hyperthyroidism. The CDR3 runs from the conserved cysteine through the conserved F or W. A D gene is named only where the DNA matches it firmly. The size field is filled for only some rows; it gives once, few, many or a size class.

j_gene: TRBJ1-5
abundance: many
d_gene: TRBD1
v_gene: TRBV20-1
CDR3nt: TGCAGTGCTTGGACAGGTTATAGCAATCAGCCCCAGCATTTT
CDR3aa: CSAWTGYSNQPQHF

j_gene: TRBJ2-2
abundance: many
d_gene: TRBD1
v_gene: TRBV12-3/TRBV12-4
CDR3nt: TGTGCCAGCAGTAACAGGGGGCTGGGGGAGCTGTTTTTT
CDR3aa: CASSNRGLGELFF

j_gene: TRBJ2-5
abundance: many
d_gene: TRBD2
v_gene: TRBV11-2
CDR3nt: TGTGCCAGCACCCCGGGACTAGCGGGAGAAGGAGGGTGGGAGACCCAGTACTTC
CDR3aa: CASTPGLAGEGGWETQYF

j_gene: TRBJ2-7
abundance: many
d_gene: .
v_gene: TRBV20-1
CDR3nt: TGCAGTGCTAGAGGTGGGGTGGGCGGAACCTACGAGCAGTACTTC
CDR3aa: CSARGGVGGTYEQYF

j_gene: TRBJ1-1
abundance: many
d_gene: .
v_gene: TRBV28
CDR3nt: TGTGCCAGCAGTGGCGCTGAAACAGGCAACACTGAAGCTTTCTTT
CDR3aa: CASSGAETGNTEAFF

j_gene: TRBJ2-7
abundance: many
d_gene: TRBD2
v_gene: TRBV19
CDR3nt: TGTGCCAGTAGTATGGGACTAGCGGTATACGAGCAGTACTTC
CDR3aa: CASSMGLAVYEQYF

j_gene: TRBJ2-7
abundance: many
d_gene: TRBD2
v_gene: TRBV27
CDR3nt: TGTGCCACCCGAGGCTTTAGCGGGAGTAGCTACGAGCAGTACTTC
CDR3aa: CATRGFSGSSYEQYF

j_gene: TRBJ2-7
abundance: many
d_gene: .
v_gene: TRBV2
CDR3nt: TGTGCCAGCAGTGAAGGTGGGAGAGAGTACTTC
CDR3aa: CASSEGGREYF

j_gene: TRBJ2-7
abundance: many
d_gene: .
v_gene: TRBV5-1
CDR3nt: TGCGCCAGCAGCTTCGGCGGGGAGTCTGGAGAGCAGTACTTC
CDR3aa: CASSFGGESGEQYF

j_gene: TRBJ2-7
abundance: many
d_gene: .
v_gene: TRBV6-2/TRBV6-3
CDR3nt: TGTGCCAGCAGTTACCTTAGGGCCCCCACATCCTTTTACGAGCAGTACTTC
CDR3aa: CASSYLRAPTSFYEQYF

j_gene: TRBJ1-5
abundance: many
d_gene: .
v_gene: TRBV19
CDR3nt: TGTGCCAGTACGACAGAGAATCAGCCCCAGCATTTT
CDR3aa: CASTTENQPQHF

j_gene: TRBJ2-5
abundance: many
d_gene: .
v_gene: TRBV6-5
CDR3nt: TGTGCCAGCAACCCACAGGGTGATCAAGAGACCCAGTACTTC
CDR3aa: CASNPQGDQETQYF

j_gene: TRBJ2-4
abundance: many
d_gene: TRBD2
v_gene: TRBV2
CDR3nt: TGTGCCAGCAGTGAGGGTCTAGCGGGAGGGCACATTCAGTACTTC
CDR3aa: CASSEGLAGGHIQYF

j_gene: TRBJ2-1
abundance: many
d_gene: TRBD2
v_gene: TRBV7-2
CDR3nt: TGTGCCAGCAGCTTAGTGGCGGGAGGGCAGGATGAGCAGTTCTTC
CDR3aa: CASSLVAGGQDEQFF

j_gene: TRBJ2-7
abundance: few
d_gene: TRBD1
v_gene: TRBV24-1
CDR3nt: TGTGCCACCGAGGGGCCGGGACAGGGCTCCTACGAGCAGTACTTC
CDR3aa: CATEGPGQGSYEQYF

j_gene: TRBJ2-5
abundance: many
d_gene: .
v_gene: TRBV7-8
CDR3nt: TGTGCCAGCAGGCATCAGGGTTGGGAGACCCAGTACTTC
CDR3aa: CASRHQGWETQYF

j_gene: TRBJ2-7
abundance: many
d_gene: TRBD2
v_gene: TRBV4-3
CDR3nt: TGCGCCAGCAGCCCAGGGACTAGCGAACACTACGAGCAGTACTTC
CDR3aa: CASSPGTSEHYEQYF

j_gene: TRBJ2-5
abundance: .
d_gene: .
v_gene: TRBV28
CDR3nt: TGTGCCAGCAGTCAAACCGGACAGCAAGAGACCCAGTACTTC
CDR3aa: CASSQTGQQETQYF

j_gene: TRBJ2-5
abundance: .
d_gene: .
v_gene: TRBV29-1
CDR3nt: TGCAGCGTTGGAGCTAGTAGGCAAGAGACCCAGTACTTC
CDR3aa: CSVGASRQETQYF

j_gene: TRBJ2-5
abundance: few
d_gene: .
v_gene: TRBV2
CDR3nt: TGTGCCAGCAGTGAAGCGAACCAAGAGACCCAGTACTTC
CDR3aa: CASSEANQETQYF

j_gene: TRBJ2-5
abundance: .
d_gene: TRBD2
v_gene: TRBV5-1
CDR3nt: TGCGCCAGCAGCAAGGGACTAGCGGGAAGCCCCCAAGAGACCCAGTACTTC
CDR3aa: CASSKGLAGSPQETQYF

j_gene: TRBJ1-1
abundance: many
d_gene: .
v_gene: TRBV19
CDR3nt: TGTGCCAGTAGTGGACGTACGGGACACTTGAACACTGAAGCTTTCTTT
CDR3aa: CASSGRTGHLNTEAFF

j_gene: TRBJ2-7
abundance: many
d_gene: TRBD1
v_gene: TRBV12-3/TRBV12-4
CDR3nt: TGTGCCAGCAGTTTAAAGGGGGCCAGCTCCTACGGGCAGTACTTC
CDR3aa: CASSLKGASSYGQYF